Each of the 5 T cell receptor beta chains below was sequenced from the same sample in a study of shared clonotypes between healthy human individuals. The assay was immunoSEQ multiplex PCR, and TCRdb's table has in-frame clones only and misses some. The table shows about 1.5 million clones, with 95% to 99% occurring only once. Sequenced: naive CD4+ T cells sorted from blood. Documented subset: CD45RA+ positively selected. The receptor set was obtained from a man younger than 40 in good health.

The chain combines TRBV5-5 with TRBJ2-2; 7 positions agree with TRBD1. The CDR3 loop spans 16 amino acids. V lost 4 bases and J lost 6; bases outside the gene matches: 12. From germline, CDR1 is SGHKS and CDR2 YYEKEE (reference sequence). CDR3 bases: TGTGCCAGCAGCGGGGGTCGGGGACAGTGGTCCGGGGAGCTGTTTTTT. Translated: CASSGGRGQWSGELFF.

The chain employs TRBV28 and TRBJ1-4; the match to TRBD1 covers 8 bases. Trimming took 8 bases from V and 6 from J; bases not matched to a gene: 2. Germline V CDR1 and CDR2: MDHEN, SYDVKM. The CDR3 covers 12 residues. The DNA of the CDR3 is TGTGCCAGCGTACAGGGGGATGAAAAACTGTTTTTT. As protein: CASVQGDEKLFF.

The chain employs TRBV5-1 and TRBJ2-1; no firm D call. The CDR3 totals 14 residues. The V end was cut by 0 bases, the J end by 2 bases, with 6 bases between. Germline lookup yields CDR1 SGHRS and CDR2 YFSETQ. The CDR3 protein is CASSLGPPYNEQFF. CDR3 nucleotide sequence: TGCGCCAGCAGCTTGGGACCCCCCTACAATGAGCAGTTCTTC. The variable domain in full, completed from reference TRBV5-1 and TRBJ2-1, reads KAGVTQTPRYLIKTRGQQVTLSCSPISGHRSVSWYQQTPGQGLQFLFEYFSETQRNKGNFPGRFSGRQFSNSRSEMNVSTLELGDSALYLCASSLGPPYNEQFFGPGTRLTVL.

The chain couples TRBV5-1 to TRBJ2-7; 10 nucleotides match TRBD2. The CDR3 sequence is 12 residues long. Germline CDR1 and CDR2: SGHRS and YFSETQ. V lost 5 bases, J lost 4 bases, and 0 bases stayed unmatched. As DNA, the CDR3 is TGCGCCAGCAGGACTAGCGGGTACGAGCAGTACTTC. It codes for CASRTSGYEQYF.

The chain uses TRBV15 and TRBJ2-1, with TRBD2 identical over 8 bases. J lost 7 bases, V lost 0 bases, and 8 bases had no gene match. The germline V gene encodes CDR1 LNHNV and CDR2 YYDKDF (reference sequence). There are 16 residues in the CDR3. The CDR3: CATSRDLPGGKNEQFF. The DNA of the CDR3 is TGTGCCACCAGCAGAGATTTACCGGGGGGGAAGAATGAGCAGTTCTTC.